Each of the 5 T cell receptor beta chains below was sequenced from the same sample in a study of OX40 agonist ivuxolimab in advanced cancers. Libraries were built with the immunoSEQ multiplex PCR assay. TCRdb took over this immuneACCESS table, retaining in-frame rearrangements with V and J assigned. Such tables are incomplete; in checked studies, under half of the missing clones stem from an unresolved V gene, and the remainder is unexplained. In this sample the table shows about 53,000 clones, roughly nine tenths of which occur a single time. Roughly a tenth of the sample lies in the top ten. The source material was CD4+ or CD8+ T cells sorted from blood, sampled in a trial of the OX40 agonist ivuxolimab. The source of these receptors is an adult with an advanced solid tumor such as melanoma, head and neck, liver or kidney cancer.

There are a few counts of this clone. This chain uses TRBV18 with TRBJ2-7; 7 bases align to TRBD1. Unmatched junction bases numbered 4, after V lost 4 bases and J lost 1 base. The CDR3 sequence is 14 residues long. The germline gives CDR1 KGHSH, CDR2 LQKENI. CDR3 DNA: TGTGCCAGCTCACGAGGGACAGAGTCCTACGAGCAGTACTTC. This gives the protein CASSRGTESYEQYF.

The rearrangement uses TRBV6-6 and TRBJ1-1, with TRBD1 as a possible D gene (5 bases). This CDR3 comprises 12 residues. Germline V gene data show CDR1 as MNHNY and CDR2 as SVGAGI (reference sequence). The V end lost 6 bases, the J end lost 5 bases, and 10 bases lay between the germline ends. The CDR3: CASSRTQTEAFF. CDR3 nucleotides: TGTGCCAGCAGCAGGACACAGACTGAAGCTTTCTTT.

This rearrangement joins TRBV7-2 to TRBJ2-3, with 8 bases identical to TRBD2. CDR1 is SGHTA and CDR2 is FQGNSA in the germline V gene. This CDR3 is built from 16 residues. V shed 4 bases, J shed 3 bases, and the junction held 9 bases outside the gene matches. The CDR3 reads CASSSSGSTGTDTQYF. The CDR3 DNA reads as TGTGCCAGCAGCTCTAGCGGGTCTACGGGGACAGATACGCAGTATTTT.

This rearrangement joins TRBV7-9 to TRBJ2-7; 8 bases align to TRBD2. J gave up 0 bases and V 5 bases, and 15 bases lay outside the gene matches. Germline CDR1 and CDR2: SEHNR and FQNEAQ (reference sequence). This CDR3 has 18 amino acids. The CDR3 DNA sequence: TGTGCCAGCAGCCCTAGTTCAGCGGGGGTCGTACTCTCCTACGAGCAGTACTTC. Translated, it gives CASSPSSAGVVLSYEQYF.

The V call is TRBV29-1, the J call TRBJ1-1; weak D call: TRBD1 (6 bases). The CDR3 sequence is 13 residues long. CDR1 is SQVTM, CDR2 ANQGSEA, per germline. V was trimmed by 4 bases and J by 8 bases, leaving 17 bases between them. The CDR3 DNA reads as TGCAGCGTTGCCCCGTCGGGGGCCTCCGAAGCTTTCTTT. Protein: CSVAPSGASEAFF.